Listed below are T cell receptor beta chains from one sample, sequenced in a study of immune cell composition in non-small cell lung cancer. Profiling relied on immunoSEQ multiplex PCR, and the TCRdb table lists in-frame clones only, not all of them. The sample has around 5,600 clones; roughly 87% are singletons. What was sequenced was non-adjacent lung tissue. Receptor source: a human donor with non-small cell lung cancer. CDR3s include the opening cysteine and the closing phenylalanine or tryptophan. Each record gives: CDR3 protein, CDR3 DNA, J gene, clone size, V gene, D gene. A D gene is named only where the DNA matches it firmly. The listing skips clone size in some rows; elsewhere it reads once, few, many or a size class.

CASSLAGTDGYTF,TGTGCCAGCAGCTTAGCGGGGACAGATGGCTACACCTTC,TRBJ1-2,.,TRBV7-9,TRBD1
CASSENRGGYEQYF,TGTGCCAGCAGTGAAAACAGGGGGGGGTACGAGCAGTACTTC,TRBJ2-7,.,TRBV2,.
CASSLVVPGVGYTF,TGTGCCAGCAGCTTGGTAGTCCCGGGGGTTGGCTACACCTTC,TRBJ1-2,.,TRBV5-6,.
CASSQSGGIVRETQYF,TGTGCCAGCAGCCAGAGCGGGGGGATAGTAAGGGAGACCCAGTACTTC,TRBJ2-5,.,TRBV7-2,TRBD2
CASSPSSLSSYEQYF,TGTGCCAGCAGTCCCTCGTCTCTAAGCTCCTACGAGCAGTACTTC,TRBJ2-7,.,TRBV27,.
CASSRTGTPLNEQFF,TGTGCCAGCAGCAGGACAGGAACACCGCTCAATGAGCAGTTCTTC,TRBJ2-1,.,TRBV5-6,TRBD1
CASSLQIGETQYF,TGTGCCAGCAGCCTGCAGATCGGGGAGACCCAGTACTTC,TRBJ2-5,.,TRBV14,.
CASSRPPGQGNQPQHF,TGTGCCAGCAGCCGCCCCCCGGGACAGGGCAATCAGCCCCAGCATTTT,TRBJ1-5,.,TRBV7-8,TRBD1
CASSLRVGLRQGVYEQYF,TGTGCCAGCAGCCTTAGAGTTGGGCTAAGACAGGGAGTCTACGAGCAGTACTTC,TRBJ2-7,.,TRBV11-2,TRBD1
CASSEVEGGPYEQYF,TGTGCCAGCAGTGAAGTTGAAGGGGGTCCCTACGAGCAGTACTTC,TRBJ2-7,.,TRBV6-1,.
CASSLLGGTLYEQYF,TGTGCCAGCAGTTTGCTCGGCGGAACCCTCTACGAGCAGTACTTC,TRBJ2-7,few,TRBV28,.
CAWDAGRVRLGNTIYF,TGTGCCTGGGACGCTGGGAGGGTGAGATTAGGAAACACCATATATTTT,TRBJ1-3,.,TRBV30,.
CASSEWGILAHTYEQYF,TGTGCCAGCAGTGAATGGGGAATACTAGCGCACACTTACGAGCAGTACTTC,TRBJ2-7,few,TRBV2,TRBD2
CSPGGAEMNTEAFF,TGCAGCCCGGGGGGGGCTGAAATGAACACTGAAGCTTTCTTT,TRBJ1-1,.,TRBV29-1,.
CASSLSTLAGVNGYEQYF,TGTGCCAGCAGCCTTAGTACTCTAGCGGGAGTAAACGGGTACGAGCAGTACTTC,TRBJ2-7,.,TRBV7-4,TRBD2
CASSRGGVGQPQHF,TGTGCCAGCAGCCGCGGCGGGGTTGGGCAGCCCCAGCATTTT,TRBJ1-5,.,TRBV7-9,.
CASSQGPRGYTF,TGTGCCAGCAGTCAGGGTCCACGAGGCTACACCTTC,TRBJ1-2,.,TRBV6-5,.
CASRHQAGGSTDTQYF,TGTGCCAGCAGACACCAGGCGGGAGGGAGCACAGATACGCAGTATTTT,TRBJ2-3,.,TRBV7-3,TRBD2
CASSKGEKLFF,TGTGCCAGCTCTAAGGGGGAAAAACTGTTTTTT,TRBJ1-4,.,TRBV16,.
CASSFRGGNTIYF,TGTGCCAGCAGCTTTCGGGGTGGAAACACCATATATTTT,TRBJ1-3,.,TRBV9,.
CASSLQSGNTGELFF,TGTGCCAGCAGCTTACAGAGCGGGAACACCGGGGAGCTGTTTTTT,TRBJ2-2,.,TRBV7-2,.
CASSLEGEGGYTF,TGCGCCAGCAGCTTGGAGGGGGAAGGAGGCTACACCTTC,TRBJ1-2,.,TRBV5-1,.
CASMSPGQGDYGYTF,TGCGCCAGCATGAGCCCGGGACAGGGCGACTATGGCTACACCTTC,TRBJ1-2,once,TRBV4-1,TRBD1
CASSLLEASGVDEQFF,TGTGCCAGCAGTTTATTAGAGGCTAGCGGGGTAGATGAGCAGTTCTTC,TRBJ2-1,.,TRBV27,TRBD2
CASSLVRAGTQEQYF,TGTGCCAGCAGCTTAGTTAGGGCAGGGACTCAAGAGCAGTACTTC,TRBJ2-7,.,TRBV5-5,.